This is a list of T cell receptor beta chains from one sample in a study of blood T cell repertoires in COVID-19. Here immunoSEQ multiplex PCR was the method, and the copy in TCRdb shows in-frame clones only, minus some. The sample shows about 50,000 clones, 65% to 90% of them seen only once. Sequencing was carried out using peripheral blood. All receptors come from a human donor in a cohort sampled during active COVID-19. Both conserved end residues are part of each CDR3. D genes are given only for firm matches. A clone size is listed for some rows: how often the clone was seen (once, few, many), or a class if it is expanded.

>13|-|TRBV7-9|TRBJ1-2|-
TGTGCCAGCAGCTTTCCAGGGTCAAGTGGCTACACCTTC
CASSFPGSSGYTF
>19|TRBD2|TRBV27|TRBJ2-3|-
TGTGCCAGCAGTTTATGGGGACTAGCGGGAGGGACTAGCACAGATACGCAGTATTTT
CASSLWGLAGGTSTDTQYF
>14|TRBD1|TRBV2|TRBJ1-2|-
TGTGCCAGCAGTTCGGACAGGGCTGGCTATGGCTACACCTTC
CASSSDRAGYGYTF
>16|TRBD2|TRBV4-3|TRBJ2-1|few
TGCGCCAGCAGCCAGTCAATCGGGACTATATACAATGAGCAGTTCTTC
CASSQSIGTIYNEQFF
>13|TRBD1|TRBV7-9|TRBJ1-2|few
TGTGCCAGCAGCTTAGAACAGGGGGATGGCTACACCTTC
CASSLEQGDGYTF
>14|-|TRBV23-1|TRBJ2-5|-
TGCGCCAGCACCCAGGGGAGGGAGAGAGAGACCCAGTACTTC
CASTQGRERETQYF
>15|-|TRBV27|TRBJ2-1|-
TGTGCCAGCAGTTCCCCGAACTATTCCTACAATGAGCAGTTCTTC
CASSSPNYSYNEQFF
>14|TRBD1|TRBV2|TRBJ1-5|-
TGTGCCAGCAGTGGGGGACAGGGTGGTCAGCCCCAGCATTTT
CASSGGQGGQPQHF
>14|TRBD2|TRBV11-3|TRBJ2-5|once
TGTGCCAGCAGCCCCTTAGCGGGAGCAGAGACCCAGTACTTC
CASSPLAGAETQYF
>19|TRBD1|TRBV6-2/TRBV6-3|TRBJ1-5|-
TGTGCCAGCAGTTACCGGCGGACAGGGACCCGCTCAAACAATCAGCCCCAGCATTTT
CASSYRRTGTRSNNQPQHF
>13|-|TRBV12-3/TRBV12-4|TRBJ1-5|-
TGTGCCAGCAGTTTAAGGACAGAGCAGCCCCAGCATTTT
CASSLRTEQPQHF
>14|-|TRBV5-1|TRBJ2-3|-
TGCGCCAGCAGCTTGGGGCAGAGCACAGATACGCAGTATTTT
CASSLGQSTDTQYF
>10|-|TRBV2|TRBJ2-5|once
TGTGCCAGCAGTTTGGCAGGCCCAAACTTC
CASSLAGPNF
>15|-|TRBV6-2/TRBV6-3|TRBJ2-1|few
TGTGCCAGCAGTTACTCCGGAGCAATATACAATGAGCAGTTCTTC
CASSYSGAIYNEQFF
>15|TRBD1|TRBV19|TRBJ1-1|-
TGTGCCAGTAGTATCTGGGCAGGGGGGAACACTGAAGCTTTCTTT
CASSIWAGGNTEAFF
>13|-|TRBV15|TRBJ1-2|-
TGTGCCACCAGCAGAGAGCAAGACAATGGCTACACCTTC
CATSREQDNGYTF
>12|-|TRBV4-2|TRBJ2-1|-
TGTGCCAGCAGCCAAGGATCACAGGGCGGGTTCTTC
CASSQGSQGGFF
>15|TRBD2|TRBV19|TRBJ2-7|-
TGTGCCAGTAGTATGGTAGCGGGAGGGGTTTACGAGCAGTACTTC
CASSMVAGGVYEQYF
>16|TRBD1|TRBV2|TRBJ1-5|-
TGTGCCAGCAGTGAAAGCGGCAGGGGGCCGGATCAGCCCCAGCATTTT
CASSESGRGPDQPQHF
>15|-|TRBV3-1/TRBV3-2|TRBJ2-3|-
TGTGCCAGCAGCTCCTCAGGGGGGATACAAGATACGCAGTATTTT
CASSSSGGIQDTQYF
>14|-|TRBV6-5|TRBJ2-7|-
TGTGCCAGCAGTTTGATACAGGGCCCTTACGAGCAGTACTTC
CASSLIQGPYEQYF
>14|-|TRBV7-3|TRBJ2-3|-
TGTGCCAGCAGCTTGTCCTCGGTCACAGATACGCAGTATTTT
CASSLSSVTDTQYF
>16|TRBD1|TRBV27|TRBJ1-6|-
TGTGCCAGCAGATCCAGGGGGACAGGGGATAATTCACCCCTCCACTTT
CASRSRGTGDNSPLHF
>13|TRBD1|TRBV19|TRBJ2-5|-
TGTGCCAGTAGTATGAACAGGGGGGAGACCCAGTACTTC
CASSMNRGETQYF
>15|-|TRBV28|TRBJ1-2|-
TGTGCCAGCAGTTTTACGGGCAGGGGATCCTATGGCTACACCTTC
CASSFTGRGSYGYTF
>13|-|TRBV4-2|TRBJ2-7|-
TGTGCCAGCAGCCAAGCCCCGGGGTACGAGCAGTACTTC
CASSQAPGYEQYF